Below, 24 T cell receptor beta chains from the same sample are listed, as sequenced in a study of blood T cell repertoires in COVID-19. Only in-frame clones appear in the TCRdb table, and some are missing; sequencing was by immunoSEQ multiplex PCR. Of approximately 490,000 clones detected, about 88% appear once; the ten largest clones hold just over 8%. Input material: PBMCs or T cells enriched from blood (not recorded which). The receptor source for this set is a woman aged 55-70 years who had recovered from COVID-19.

This chain connects TRBV5-7 to TRBJ1-5; D call uncertain. TRBV5-7 is classed as an ORF, of uncertain function. V was cut by 2 bases and J by 7 bases, with 13 bases left in between. CDR3 size: 14 residues. This CDR3 reads CASSFPLRRQPQHF. The CDR3 region has the DNA TGTGCCAGCAGCTTCCCCCTTAGGAGGCAGCCCCAGCATTTT.

The chain uses TRBV24-1 and TRBJ2-3, with a tentative D call TRBD1 (5 bases). The CDR3 has 15 residues. CDR1 KGHDR and CDR2 SFDVKD come from the germline V gene. V lost 4 bases and J 4 bases, leaving 14 bases between the germline ends. This chain's CDR3 is CATSDPRQTPDTQYF. CDR3 nucleotide sequence: TGTGCCACCAGTGACCCCCGACAGACGCCAGATACGCAGTATTTT.

This clone has more than one count but fewer than ten. The V gene is TRBV2, the J gene TRBJ2-4; 10 bases match TRBD2. This CDR3 has 16 residues. Germline values: CDR1 SNHLY, CDR2 FYNNEI. The V segment lost 7 bases and the J segment 1 base; nucleotides outside the gene matches: 7. CDR3 region: CASKREGWAAKNIQYF. CDR3 in DNA: TGTGCCAGCAAGCGGGAGGGGTGGGCGGCCAAAAACATTCAGTACTTC.

The chain uses TRBV19 and TRBJ2-7, with a tentative D call TRBD1 (5 bases). CDR1 and CDR2 (germline): LNHDA, SQIVND (reference sequence). This CDR3 region has 14 residues. Trimming removed 6 bases at V and 3 bases at J, with 15 bases between. CDR3 sequence reads: CASSVAQGNYEQYF. CDR3 coding DNA: TGTGCCAGTAGCGTAGCCCAGGGTAACTACGAGCAGTACTTC.

V is TRBV5-6 and J is TRBJ2-3, with 9 bases matching TRBD2. Germline values: CDR1 SGHDT, CDR2 YYEEEE. The trim removed 4 bases at V and 6 bases at J, leaving 9 bases unmatched. This CDR3 comprises 15 residues. DNA for the CDR3: TGTGCCAGCAGCCACCAGGGACTAGCAGGGGATACGCAGTATTTT. Amino acid sequence: CASSHQGLAGDTQYF.

The CDR3 coding sequence is TGTGCCAGCAGTTTAGCCGGGTATGGCTACACCTTC. As protein: CASSLAGYGYTF. This chain links TRBV27 with TRBJ1-2, with D unclear. CDR1 is MNHEY, CDR2 SMNVEV, per germline (reference sequence). V lost 2 bases and J 5 bases, leaving 6 bases between the germline ends. This CDR3 contains 12 residues.

This chain links TRBV3-1 (or the pseudogene TRBV3-2) with TRBJ2-6, with 7 bases that match TRBD1. The CDR3 runs to 16 residues. CDR1 LGHDT and CDR2 YNNKEL come from the germline V gene (reference sequence). Trimming cost V 5 bases and J 0 bases; bases outside gene matches: 4. Here the CDR3 DNA reads TGTGCCAGCAGCGGGACAGTCTACTCTGGGGCCAACGTCCTGACTTTC. Translating gives CASSGTVYSGANVLTF.

The J gene is TRBJ1-2, the V gene TRBV27; tentatively, D is TRBD1 (6 bases). V was pared by 2 bases and J by 4 bases, with 11 bases between. Germline CDR1 and CDR2: MNHEY and SMNVEV (reference sequence). The CDR3 has 14 amino acids. CDR3 DNA sequence: TGTGCCAGCAGTTTACACAGGGATTCCTATGGCTACACCTTC. This codes for CASSLHRDSYGYTF.

This chain links TRBV2 with TRBJ2-7; D gene uncertain. Trimming took 4 bases from V and 5 from J, leaving 3 bases between them. This CDR3 is 10 amino acids long. The germline gives CDR1 SNHLY, CDR2 FYNNEI. CDR3 protein: CASSVNEQYF. In nucleotides, the CDR3 is TGTGCCAGCAGTGTTAACGAGCAGTACTTC.

V gene TRBV30 combines with J gene TRBJ1-6; unclear D gene. Germline V gene sequence: CDR1 GTSNPN, CDR2 SVGIG (reference sequence). This CDR3 is built from 18 residues. The germline V and J ends were trimmed by 0 bases and 0 bases, with 15 bases remaining between them. CDR3 sequence (DNA): TGTGCCTGGAGTGTCCCGGGGATCCTCAGCTCCTATAATTCACCCCTCCACTTT. This gives the protein CAWSVPGILSSYNSPLHF.

This clone was observed once. The chain combines TRBV11-2 with TRBJ2-7, with D possibly TRBD2 on 6 matching bases. The V and J ends lost 4 bases and 5 bases respectively, with 15 bases between them. CDR1 and CDR2 from the germline V gene are SGHAT and FQNNGV. The CDR3 is 14 amino acids. The DNA for the CDR3 is TGTGCCAGCAGCTCGCCCGGGGGTGGCAACGAGCAGTACTTC. It specifies CASSSPGGGNEQYF.

Only one count was recorded for this clone. The chain has TRBV30 and TRBJ1-1; D unclear. The CDR3 extends over 13 amino acids. CDR1 is GTSNPN, CDR2 SVGIG, per germline (reference sequence). The V gene lost 2 bases and the J gene lost 5 bases, with 12 bases spanning the gap. The CDR3 sequence: CAWSTNSRTEAFF. CDR3 bases: TGTGCCTGGAGTACTAATAGTAGGACTGAAGCTTTCTTT.

V gene TRBV5-1 combines with J gene TRBJ2-5; 7 bases match TRBD2. J lost 9 bases, V lost 1 base, and 12 bases had no gene match. The CDR3 totals 15 residues. Germline loops: CDR1 SGHRS, CDR2 YFSETQ. CDR3 coding DNA: TGCGCCAGCAGCTTGACAGACCTCCGTGGGGGGGCCCAGTACTTC. As protein: CASSLTDLRGGAQYF.

The V and J genes are TRBV15 and TRBJ1-4, with D maybe TRBD1 (5 bases). V lost 0 bases and J 8 bases, leaving 10 bases between the germline ends. CDR3 length: 14 amino acids. Germline V gene lookup returns CDR1 LNHNV and CDR2 YYDKDF (reference sequence). This CDR3 is CATSRDVGGEKLFF. The CDR3 DNA reads TGTGCCACCAGCAGAGACGTGGGGGGGGAAAAACTGTTTTTT.

The chain employs TRBV5-6 and TRBJ1-1; D gene ambiguous. This CDR3 is built from 14 residues. CDR1 is SGHDT, CDR2 YYEEEE, per germline. The ends were cut back, 2 bases at V and 0 bases at J, with 8 bases in the middle. The CDR3 loop reads CASSFRGMNTEAFF. The CDR3 region has the DNA TGTGCCAGCAGCTTCAGAGGGATGAACACTGAAGCTTTCTTT. Looking up the rest from reference TRBV5-6 and TRBJ1-1 gives the full variable domain: DAGVTQSPTHLIKTRGQQVTLRCSPKSGHDTVSWYQQALGQGPQFIFQYYEEEERQRGNFPDRFSGHQFPNYSSELNVNALLLGDSALYLCASSFRGMNTEAFFGQGTRLTVV.

This chain connects TRBV6-6 to TRBJ1-4; possibly TRBD1 for D (5 bases). CDR1 is MNHNY, CDR2 SVGAGI, per germline (reference sequence). The CDR3 has 14 amino acids. Trimming removed 4 bases at V and 7 bases at J, with 13 bases between. The CDR3 spells CASSSGGAGEKLFF. CDR3 sequence (DNA): TGTGCCAGCAGTTCTGGCGGGGCGGGTGAAAAACTGTTTTTT.

This sequence joins TRBV6-5 and TRBJ1-1; D perhaps matches TRBD1 (5 bases). Trimming shortened V by 4 bases and J by 3 bases, and 15 bases separated the two germline ends. CDR1 and CDR2 (germline): MNHEY, SVGAGI. The CDR3 has 15 residues. The DNA of the CDR3 is TGTGCCAGCAGTTCCCTTGGGGCGGGGGACACTGAAGCTTTCTTT. Its translation: CASSSLGAGDTEAFF.

The chain's CDR3 is CASSLERTSSGNTIYF. The DNA of the CDR3 is TGCGCCAGCAGCTTGGAGAGGACAAGCTCTGGAAACACCATATATTTT. This chain links TRBV5-1 with TRBJ1-3; D is possibly TRBD1 (5 bases). This CDR3 is built from 16 residues. Germline V CDR1 and CDR2: SGHRS, YFSETQ. Trimming removed 0 bases at V and 0 bases at J, with 10 bases between.

The table lists this clone with a few counts. The gene calls are TRBV7-9 and TRBJ1-1, with TRBD1 matching over 11 bases. CDR1 is SEHNR and CDR2 is FQNEAQ in the germline V gene (reference sequence). CDR3 length: 17 amino acids. V was pared by 5 bases and J by 5 bases, with 13 bases of the junction left unmatched. CDR3 sequence reads: CASSQWTGGPPGTEAFF. The CDR3 bases are TGTGCCAGCAGCCAATGGACAGGGGGCCCTCCCGGGACTGAAGCTTTCTTT.

The chain recombines TRBV5-4 with TRBJ1-2, with TRBD1 identical over 9 bases. V lost 4 bases and J lost 4; bases outside the gene matches: 11. Germline V lookup: CDR1 SGHNT, CDR2 YYREEE (reference sequence). CDR3 length: 16 amino acids. CDR3 coding DNA: TGTGCCAGCAGCCCCGGGCAAGTGGACAGGGGCTATGGCTACACCTTC. This codes for CASSPGQVDRGYGYTF. Using reference TRBV5-4 and TRBJ1-2 for the parts outside the CDR3, the full variable domain is ETGVTQSPTHLIKTRGQQVTLRCSSQSGHNTVSWYQQALGQGPQFIFQYYREEENGRGNFPPRFSGLQFPNYSSELNVNALELDDSALYLCASSPGQVDRGYGYTFGSGTRLTVV.

The CDR3 DNA reads as TGTGCCAGCAGCAAAGTCACAGGAGGCTACACCTTC. Its translation is CASSKVTGGYTF. V is TRBV21-1 and J is TRBJ1-2; TRBD1, the D gene given by the table, was not confirmed from the DNA. TRBV21-1 is a recognized pseudogene. The CDR3 contains 12 residues.

The rearrangement links TRBV9 to TRBJ1-1; D remains ambiguous. There are 13 residues in the CDR3. The germline V gene has CDR1 SGDLS and CDR2 YYNGEE. The V end was cut by 3 bases, the J end by 4 bases, with 10 bases between. The CDR3 reads CASSARDFTEAFF. The CDR3 DNA sequence: TGTGCCAGCAGCGCACGGGATTTCACTGAAGCTTTCTTT.

This sequence joins TRBV5-1 and TRBJ1-1; TRBD1 might be the D (5 bases). This CDR3 spans 15 amino acids. Germline V lookup: CDR1 SGHRS, CDR2 YFSETQ. The V gene lost 5 bases and the J gene lost 2 bases, with 16 bases spanning the gap. DNA of the CDR3: TGCGCCAGCAGTAGGGGCTTGGTAGCTAACACTGAAGCTTTCTTT. This translates into CASSRGLVANTEAFF.

The chain combines TRBV5-3 with TRBJ2-4, with 9 nucleotides matching TRBD2. TRBV5-3 is labeled an ORF, and its function is uncertain. There are 18 residues in the CDR3. Trimming took 1 base from V and 0 from J; bases not matched to a gene: 8. As DNA, the CDR3 is TGTGCCAGAAGCTTGCGCGGGGGGGTGTCCTCAGCCAAAAACATTCAGTACTTC. It translates to CARSLRGGVSSAKNIQYF.